The sequence of this T cell receptor (beta chain) was determined in a study of CD4 T cells in lung cancer (dated by TCRdb to the late 2010s). Notes on the research overall: In the study, blood T cells of NSCLC patients were screened for responses to candidate mutation-encoded neoepitopes, and neoantigen-specific CD4+ T-cell clones and TCRs were isolated. A handful of patients undergoing curative-intent resections for stage I-III non-small cell lung cancer provided the tumor and non-adjacent lung tissue. The patients who underwent resection had lung adenocarcinoma or squamous cell carcinoma, were aged 60 to 69 when blood was donated, and were mostly former smokers. Treatments received by the patients before blood donation included platinum chemotherapy, and some patients received nivolumab or pembrolizumab. The frequency of neoantigen-specific clonotypes in tumor resections, non-adjacent lung and cultured T-cell products was tracked by TCRB deep sequencing. General findings and caveats noted by the study authors: Some blood-derived responses might be explained by in vitro priming of naive T cells or cross-reactivity rather than by memory responses to the cancer.

Non-adjacent lung tissue was collected from the same resection as far from the malignant lesion as possible, at a distance of at least 3 cm. This clone counts as medium-sized (0.01 to 0.1%). Its antigen target is currently unknown. One base away there is no much larger clone; base qualities are not given. To prepare the library, the immunoSEQ multiplex PCR assay was applied. Qiagen DNeasy or QIAamp micro DNA kits were used to isolate DNA, and the Adaptive Biotechnology human TCRB sequencing kit was used to sequence TCRB. An Illumina MiSeq was used to sequence the TCRB libraries. In the source study's methods: TCRB sequence data were analyzed with the kit provider's software, and tumor enrichment of clonotype templates was tested with Fisher's exact test. Not all clones reach the TCRdb copy of this immuneACCESS table, which keeps in-frame sequences only. Checked studies attribute under half of the gap to unresolved V genes and leave the rest unexplained. V, J and clone size reflect that table, while D and trimming were determined from the DNA. This sample gives some 9,300 clones in total; over 60% of them show up just once. 15% to 17% of the sample is taken by the ten largest.

Sequenced input: normal lung tissue taken away from the tumor. This sequence was found in a man aged 55 to 70 with non-small cell lung cancer.

Here the CDR3 is given as CASSPQGFQPQHF. The nucleotides are TGTGCCAGCAGTCCCCAGGGATTTCAGCCCCAGCATTTT. This chain is built from TRBV27 and TRBJ1-5; matching of 5 bases hints at TRBD1 as the D gene. Based on the germline V gene (reference sequence), the CDR1 and CDR2 sequences are MNHEY and SMNVEV. The CDR3, cysteine through phenylalanine, is 13 amino acids long. Of the read, only the CDR3 DNA is kept; its 39 bases are in frame from base 1. A distance of 11 bases separates the germline ends of V and J, which lose 5 bases and 6 bases respectively.